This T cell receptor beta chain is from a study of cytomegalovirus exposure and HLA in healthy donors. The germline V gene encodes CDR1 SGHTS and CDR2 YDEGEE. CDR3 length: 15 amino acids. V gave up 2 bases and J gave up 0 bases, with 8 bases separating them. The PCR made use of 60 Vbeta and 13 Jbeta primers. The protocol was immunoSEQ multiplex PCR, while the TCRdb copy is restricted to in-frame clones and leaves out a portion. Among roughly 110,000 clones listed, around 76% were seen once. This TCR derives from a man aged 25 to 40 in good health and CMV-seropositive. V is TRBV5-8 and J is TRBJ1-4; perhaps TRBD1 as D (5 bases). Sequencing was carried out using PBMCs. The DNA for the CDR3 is TGTGCCAGCAGCTTCAGGGTTGCAACTAATGAAAAACTGTTTTTT. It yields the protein CASSFRVATNEKLFF.